The 9 T cell receptor beta chains reported below all come from one sample, sequenced in a study of cytomegalovirus exposure and HLA in healthy donors. Primers: 60 Vbeta forward and 13 Jbeta reverse. Sequencing was performed with immunoSEQ multiplex PCR; in TCRdb, only in-frame clones are kept and a portion is missing. There are 37,000 or so clones in the sample; 74% occur only once, and more than 6% lies in the top ten. Sequenced sample: PBMCs. The receptors derive from a man aged 25-40 years in good health and CMV-seronegative.

This chain uses TRBV7-3 with TRBJ2-5; possible D gene TRBD1, 6 bases. The CDR3 is 15 amino acids. Per the germline V gene, CDR1 is SGHTA and CDR2 is FQGTGA. The V end lost 4 bases, the J end lost 5 bases, and 17 bases lay between the germline ends. The CDR3 protein is CASSSQGFRGETQYF. CDR3 nucleotide sequence: TGTGCCAGCAGCTCACAGGGTTTTAGAGGGGAGACCCAGTACTTC. The full variable domain, with the rest looked up from reference TRBV7-3 and TRBJ2-5, is GAGVSQTPSNKVTEKGKYVELRCDPISGHTALYWYRQSLGQGPEFLIYFQGTGAADDSGLPNDRFFAVRPEGSVSTLKIQRTERGDSAVYLCASSSQGFRGETQYFGPGTRLLVL.

V gene TRBV27 combines with J gene TRBJ2-7, with unresolved D. Germline V lookup: CDR1 MNHEY, CDR2 SMNVEV (reference sequence). V was clipped by 3 bases and J by 6 bases, with 12 bases between them. This CDR3 has 13 residues. CDR3 protein: CASSFSLFGEQYF. The DNA of the CDR3 is TGTGCCAGCAGTTTTTCTCTGTTCGGCGAGCAGTACTTC.

There are a few counts of this clone. The CDR3 DNA sequence: TGCAGCGTTGAAAGGGACAGGAACACTGAAGCTTTCTTT. As protein: CSVERDRNTEAFF. This chain connects TRBV29-1 to TRBJ1-1; 7 nucleotides match TRBD1. Germline V gene lookup returns CDR1 SQVTM and CDR2 ANQGSEA. The CDR3 runs to 13 residues. V gave up 2 bases and J gave up 1 base; unmatched junction bases: 1.

This chain joins TRBV5-5 and TRBJ1-2; no definite D call. V lost 2 bases and J lost 4, with 9 bases in between. The CDR3 is 13 amino acids. Germline values: CDR1 SGHKS, CDR2 YYEKEE (reference sequence). CDR3 DNA sequence: TGTGCCAGCAGCTTCCTAGGCAGCTATGGCTACACCTTC. It translates to CASSFLGSYGYTF.

The V and J genes are TRBV7-8 and TRBJ2-5; a weak D match, TRBD2 (5 bases). The J call is in doubt because the DNA end fits TRBJ2-7 better. The CDR3 contains 12 residues. Germline V lookup: CDR1 SGHVS, CDR2 FQNEAQ. The DNA of the CDR3 is TGTGCCAGCAGCGGGAGTGGCTACGAGCAGTACTTC. It specifies CASSGSGYEQYF.

This chain uses TRBV23-1 with TRBJ1-5; the match to TRBD1 covers 10 bases. TRBV23-1 has ORF status, its function being uncertain. Germline trimming cut 3 bases from V and 4 bases from J; bases unmatched to any gene: 6. This CDR3 region has 16 residues. CDR3 DNA: TGCGCCAGCAGTCACTTCCGGGACAGGGGAAATCAGCCCCAGCATTTT. It encodes CASSHFRDRGNQPQHF.

V is TRBV28 and J is TRBJ1-1, with 8 positions matching TRBD1. Per germline, CDR1 MDHEN and CDR2 SYDVKM. V gave up 2 bases and J gave up 6 bases; unmatched junction bases: 8. The CDR3 covers 15 residues. The CDR3 here is CASSLKAGGLPEAFF. CDR3 coding DNA: TGTGCCAGCAGTTTAAAGGCAGGGGGCTTGCCTGAAGCTTTCTTT.

The chain links TRBV10-3 to TRBJ2-7, with D unresolved. V was shortened by 5 bases and J by 2 bases, with 10 bases between the two germline ends. Per the germline V gene, CDR1 is ENHRY and CDR2 is SYGVKD. CDR3 length equals 13 residues. The CDR3 coding sequence is TGTGCCATCAGTACAGATTTCCCCTACGAGCAGTACTTC. This encodes CAISTDFPYEQYF.

The chain carries TRBV30 and TRBJ2-7; D call uncertain. Trimming removed 5 bases from V and 6 bases from J, with 14 bases in between. The CDR3 runs to 12 residues. Per germline, CDR1 GTSNPN and CDR2 SVGIG (reference sequence). CDR3 loop: CAWGLAVCEQYF. In DNA form, the CDR3 reads TGTGCCTGGGGCTTGGCGGTGTGCGAGCAGTACTTC.